These 3 T cell receptor beta chains originate from one sample sequenced in a study of regulatory T cells in long-lasting Graves disease. The time point is: newly diagnosed GD, antithyroid drugs for less than 3 months. PBMC RNA was the source of the TCR library. Sequencing libraries for TCR beta were prepared with iRepertoire HTBI primers and Arm-PCR of CDR3 regions. MiXCR, applied by TCRdb to the multiplex PCR reads, yields one record per CDR3 protein. The table has under 450,000 distinct CDR3 sequences, 10% to 15% seen once. Another study also made use of these data, one on T cells in Graves' hyperthyroidism and ophthalmopathy.

The sequenced sample was peripheral blood mononuclear cells (PBMCs), obtained at new diagnosis, from a patient treated with antithyroid drugs. The receptors originated from a woman between 18 and 29 years old with Graves disease.

V is TRBV7-3 and J is TRBJ2-3, with 7 bases identical to TRBD1. The ends lost 0 bases at V and 4 bases at J; junction bases unmatched: 10. The germline V gene encodes CDR1 SGHTA and CDR2 FQGTGA. This CDR3 region has 17 residues. The DNA for the CDR3 is TGTGCCAGCAGCTTAACGGAACAGGGGATTTTTGCAGATACGCAGTATTTT. It yields the protein CASSLTEQGIFADTQYF. Supplemented by reference TRBV7-3 and TRBJ2-3, the full variable domain reads GAGVSQTPSNKVTEKGKYVELRCDPISGHTALYWYRQSLGQGPEFLIYFQGTGAADDSGLPNDRFFAVRPEGSVSTLKIQRTERGDSAVYLCASSLTEQGIFADTQYFGPGTRLTVL.

This clonotype occurred a few times. The CDR3 nucleotides are TGTGCCAGCAGCTTAGTTGGGGTTAGGGCAGATACGCAGTATTTT. This sequence encodes CASSLVGVRADTQYF. V usage is TRBV7-6 and J usage is TRBJ2-3; the D is unclear. V was cut by 1 base and J by 4 bases, with 12 bases left in between. CDR1 and CDR2 from the germline V gene are SGHVS and FNYEAQ. This CDR3 spans 15 amino acids.

This clonotype was observed a handful of times. The V call is TRBV10-1, the J call TRBJ1-1; maybe TRBD1 (5 bases). Germline assignment: CDR1 WNHNN and CDR2 SYGVQD (reference sequence). Trimming stripped 5 bases from V and 2 bases from J, with 9 bases between. CDR3 size: 13 residues. Here the CDR3 DNA reads TGCGCCAGCAGTAGGGACGTCAACACTGAAGCTTTCTTT. Protein sequence: CASSRDVNTEAFF.